The rows below give T cell receptor beta chains drawn from one sample of a study of blood T cell repertoires in COVID-19. Some clones are missing from TCRdb's copy, which holds only in-frame ones; the method was immunoSEQ multiplex PCR. Altogether about 270,000 clones are present, just under 90% being singletons, with the ten largest covering about 4%. Sequencing was performed on PBMCs or T cells enriched from blood (not recorded which). All receptors come from a woman aged 30 to 39 with acute COVID-19. Both conserved end residues are part of each CDR3. A D gene is named only where the DNA matches it firmly. Size is stated for part of the rows, as once, few or many counts, or as a class when the clone is expanded.

j_gene	d_gene	len	abundance	v_gene	CDR3aa	CDR3nt
TRBJ1-5	TRBD1	16	.	TRBV4-2	CASSQETGTGFQPQHF	TGTGCCAGCAGCCAAGAGACCGGGACAGGGTTCCAGCCCCAGCATTTT
TRBJ2-7	TRBD2	16	.	TRBV6-6	CASSYSSLAASYEQYF	TGTGCCAGCAGTTACTCGAGTCTAGCGGCCTCCTACGAGCAGTACTTC
TRBJ2-1	TRBD2	13	.	TRBV7-2	CASSLALAGEQFF	TGTGCCAGCAGCTTAGCGCTAGCGGGTGAGCAGTTCTTC
TRBJ2-2	.	17	.	TRBV3-1/TRBV3-2	CASSQGSGALNTGELFF	TGTGCCAGCAGCCAAGGTTCAGGGGCCTTGAACACCGGGGAGCTGTTTTTT
TRBJ1-1	.	13	few	TRBV6-5	CASSLGQNTEAFF	TGTGCCAGCAGTTTGGGACAGAACACTGAAGCTTTCTTT
TRBJ1-2	.	16	once	TRBV19	CASSMSRQEGGYGYTF	TGTGCCAGTAGTATGTCGAGACAAGAAGGGGGCTATGGCTACACCTTC
TRBJ2-7	TRBD2	16	.	TRBV3-1/TRBV3-2	CASSPAIAGATYEQYF	TGTGCCAGCAGCCCTGCCATAGCGGGCGCCACCTACGAGCAGTACTTC
TRBJ1-1	.	14	.	TRBV28	CASSLRRGFTEAFF	TGTGCCAGCAGTCTCCGCCGAGGGTTCACTGAAGCTTTCTTT
TRBJ2-7	.	18	.	TRBV10-2	CASSVGVTLGPGKNEQYF	TGCGCCAGCAGTGTTGGCGTGACTTTAGGGCCCGGGAAGAACGAGCAGTACTTC
TRBJ2-7	.	11	.	TRBV29-1	CSVAGPGEQYF	TGCAGCGTTGCAGGGCCTGGCGAGCAGTACTTC
TRBJ1-4	.	15	once	TRBV10-3	CAISPVAGTNEKLFF	TGTGCCATCAGTCCCGTTGCGGGAACTAATGAAAAACTGTTTTTT
TRBJ2-1	TRBD2	16	.	TRBV5-1	CASSFQTGTRDNEQFF	TGCGCCAGCAGCTTCCAGACCGGGACTAGAGACAATGAGCAGTTCTTC
TRBJ2-3	TRBD2	18	.	TRBV19	CASSNGGVLAGTPDTQYF	TGTGCCAGTAGTAACGGGGGGGTGTTGGCGGGAACTCCAGATACGCAGTATTTT
TRBJ2-7	TRBD2	18	.	TRBV3-1/TRBV3-2	CASSAPGTSGRSSYEQYF	TGTGCCAGCAGCGCGCCCGGGACTAGCGGGAGGAGCTCCTACGAGCAGTACTTC
TRBJ2-3	TRBD2	18	once	TRBV25-1	CASSPSGIAGVYTDTQYF	TGTGCCAGCAGCCCTTCCGGGATAGCGGGAGTTTATACAGATACGCAGTATTTT
TRBJ2-1	TRBD1	14	.	TRBV6-5	CASSIGTGGNEQFF	TGTGCCAGCAGTATTGGGACAGGGGGCAATGAGCAGTTCTTC
TRBJ2-2	TRBD1	14	.	TRBV5-4	CASSLGTGSGELFF	TGTGCCAGCAGCTTAGGGACAGGGTCCGGGGAGCTGTTTTTT
TRBJ2-3	.	14	.	TRBV18	CASSPPTVTDTQYF	TGTGCCAGCTCACCACCTACAGTCACAGATACGCAGTATTTT
TRBJ2-7	.	15	.	TRBV19	CASSIGAGSSYEQYF	TGTGCCAGTAGTATTGGGGCCGGCAGCTCCTACGAGCAGTACTTC
TRBJ2-3	TRBD1	15	.	TRBV19	CASSTTGALTDTQYF	TGTGCCAGTAGTACCACAGGGGCTCTCACAGATACGCAGTATTTT
TRBJ1-2	TRBD1	13	.	TRBV6-4	CASSPTGGSGYTF	TGTGCCAGCAGCCCGACAGGGGGAAGTGGCTACACCTTC
TRBJ2-7	TRBD1	15	once	TRBV27	CASSAGQGGIYEQYF	TGTGCCAGCAGTGCCGGACAGGGGGGTATTTACGAGCAGTACTTC
TRBJ2-5	.	14	.	TRBV16	CASSPGQNQETQYF	TGTGCCAGCAGCCCCGGACAGAACCAAGAGACCCAGTACTTC
TRBJ1-5	TRBD1	19	.	TRBV2	CASRKAGTGASNSNQPQHF	TGTGCCAGCAGAAAAGCCGGGACAGGGGCCTCTAATAGCAATCAGCCCCAGCATTTT
TRBJ2-6	.	16	.	TRBV19	CASSIPPATGANVLTF	TGTGCCAGTAGTATCCCCCCAGCGACTGGGGCCAACGTCCTGACTTTC
TRBJ2-2	.	14	.	TRBV19	CASSVTYGVGELFF	TGTGCCAGTTCCGTTACCTACGGGGTCGGGGAGCTGTTTTTT
TRBJ2-1	TRBD2	16	.	TRBV6-4	CASSEIWREGHNEQFF	TGTGCCAGCAGTGAAATTTGGCGGGAGGGTCACAATGAGCAGTTCTTC